A single count supports the clone carrying this T cell receptor (beta chain). As yet, its antigen is unknown. This sample was included in a study of glioma-infiltrating T cells. Study results and limitations: Gliomas, especially low-grade, showed above-expected tissue-blood divergence; non-neoplastic patients showed below.

Amplification of TCR alpha and beta CDR3 regions from RNA used iRepertoire nested multiplex PCR. Each CDR3 protein gets one entry after TCRdb re-called the multiplex PCR reads with MiXCR. The sample includes about 140,000 distinct CDR3 sequences, roughly two fifths of them seen just once. Germline V lookup: CDR1 KGHSH, CDR2 LQKENI. Unmatched junction bases numbered 5, after V lost 1 base and J lost 5 bases. The CDR3 is 15 residues long. The specimen was glioma tissue, nonneoplastic brain tissue, or PBMCs (not recorded which). The receptor comes from a human donor with low-grade glioma or glioblastoma, undergoing nonglioma brain surgery, or in good health (not recorded which). The V call is TRBV18, the J call TRBJ2-5, with 9 positions matching TRBD1. Here the CDR3 reads CASSPLQGARETQYF. CDR3 sequence (DNA): TGTGCCAGCTCACCACTACAGGGGGCACGGGAGACCCAGTACTTC.